Following are 22 T cell receptor beta chains from one sample sequenced in a study of T cell responses to AZD1222 COVID-19 vaccine. Produced via immunoSEQ multiplex PCR; TCRdb's table is partial and in-frame only. The data contain under 150,000 clones, approximately 86% of them singletons. This specimen was peripheral blood, taken 28 days after the second AZD1222 dose. The receptors originated from an adult who received the AZD1222 COVID-19 vaccine.

This chain joins TRBV19 and TRBJ1-5, with a weak D call TRBD1 (5 bases). The V gene lost 3 bases and the J gene lost 2 bases, with 11 bases spanning the gap. The CDR3 sequence is 15 residues long. CDR1 and CDR2 from the germline V gene are LNHDA and SQIVND (reference sequence). CDR3 residues: CASSIRGNGNQPQHF. CDR3 nucleotide sequence: TGTGCCAGTAGTATCCGGGGGAATGGCAATCAGCCCCAGCATTTT.

This sequence joins TRBV18 and TRBJ2-2, with D perhaps TRBD2 (5 bases). Germline loops: CDR1 KGHSH, CDR2 LQKENI. Trimming removed 8 bases from V and 5 bases from J, with 21 bases in between. The CDR3 length is 16 residues. The CDR3 spells CASTTSRERPTGELFF. The CDR3 DNA reads as TGTGCCAGCACGACTTCGAGGGAAAGGCCGACCGGGGAGCTGTTTTTT.

V is TRBV30 and J is TRBJ2-1; D is uncertain. The CDR3 is 14 residues long. The germline V gene has CDR1 GTSNPN and CDR2 SVGIG (reference sequence). Between the trimmed V and J ends, which lost 0 bases and 8 bases, there was a span of 14 bases. The CDR3 spells CAWSVMSFRDEQFF. CDR3 nucleotide sequence: TGTGCCTGGAGTGTAATGTCTTTCCGCGATGAGCAGTTCTTC.

V is TRBV30 and J is TRBJ1-5; no clear D. V gave up 5 bases and J gave up 3 bases, with 14 bases separating them. The germline V gene encodes CDR1 GTSNPN and CDR2 SVGIG (reference sequence). This CDR3 spans 14 amino acids. CDR3 DNA sequence: TGTGCCTGGTCCAAGGGCAGCTTCAATCAGCCCCAGCATTTT. It encodes CAWSKGSFNQPQHF.

This clone was found a few times. The genes are TRBV5-1 and TRBJ1-2, with 7 bases identical to TRBD1. The CDR3 sequence is 15 residues long. The trim removed 2 bases at V and 4 bases at J, leaving 8 bases unmatched. Germline V gene lookup returns CDR1 SGHRS and CDR2 YFSETQ. CDR3 protein: CASSLTGTVRYGYTF. For the CDR3, the DNA is TGCGCCAGCAGCTTAACTGGGACAGTACGCTATGGCTACACCTTC.

V usage is TRBV20-1 and J usage is TRBJ1-1; no clear D gene. Germline V lookup: CDR1 DFQATT, CDR2 SNEGSKA (reference sequence). Deletions cut 7 bases from V and 3 bases from J, with 9 bases between. The CDR3 sequence is 11 residues long. CDR3 in amino acids: CSVQDYTEAFF. The CDR3 bases are TGCAGTGTCCAAGATTACACTGAAGCTTTCTTT.

The chain links TRBV4-3 to TRBJ1-5, with 8 bases identical to TRBD1. There are 17 residues in the CDR3. From germline, CDR1 is LGHNA and CDR2 YSLEER. With V trimmed by 0 bases and J by 5 bases, 9 bases remained unmatched. CDR3 nucleotide sequence: TGCGCCAGCAGCCAAGATAGCCCCAGGGGGCTTCATCAGCCCCAGCATTTT. It is translated as CASSQDSPRGLHQPQHF.

The rearrangement links TRBV28 to TRBJ1-2, with D maybe TRBD1 (5 bases). The CDR3 has 14 residues. The germline V gene encodes CDR1 MDHEN and CDR2 SYDVKM. Trimming cost V 7 bases and J 4 bases, with 16 bases left between them. The CDR3 coding sequence is TGTGCCAGCACCTTGGGGGGGATCACCTATGGCTACACCTTC. It encodes CASTLGGITYGYTF.

This chain links TRBV24-1 with TRBJ2-7, with D hard to call. The V end lost 4 bases, the J end lost 6 bases, and 12 bases lay between the germline ends. The CDR3 extends over 13 amino acids. Germline CDR1 is KGHDR and CDR2 is SFDVKD. The CDR3 DNA reads as TGTGCCACCAGTGAAACTCCCTGGGGCGAGCAGTACTTC. Residues: CATSETPWGEQYF.

The rearrangement links TRBV6-5 to TRBJ2-5, with D perhaps TRBD1 (6 bases). V lost 2 bases, J lost 4 bases, and 8 bases lay in between. Germline V gene sequence: CDR1 MNHEY, CDR2 SVGAGI. The CDR3 runs to 13 residues. CDR3 sequence (DNA): TGTGCCAGCAGTTACGGGGGCCCAGAGACCCAGTACTTC. Its translation: CASSYGGPETQYF.

This clone was detected once. The CDR3 DNA reads as TGTGCCTGGAGTTCCACAGGGAGAGGAACCTTC. It encodes CAWSSTGRGTF. The chain carries TRBV30 and TRBJ1-2, with D tentatively TRBD1 (6 bases). CDR1 GTSNPN and CDR2 SVGIG come from the germline V gene (reference sequence). V lost 2 bases to trimming and J lost 14 bases, with 15 bases between them. The CDR3 has 11 amino acids.

This clone came up once. An end of the junction does not agree with germline; a read error may underlie this. The chain couples TRBV5-1 to TRBJ2-1, with a tentative D call TRBD1 (5 bases). CDR1 is SGHRS, CDR2 YFSETQ, per germline. The CDR3 spans 15 residues. CDR3 bases: TGCGCCAGCAGTTTGGGGCTTCAACCGCACAATGAGCAGTTCTTC. Its protein is CASSLGLQPHNEQFF.

The chain joins TRBV11-2 to TRBJ2-3; 10 bases map to TRBD1. The CDR3 is 15 amino acids. The germline CDR1 and CDR2 sequences are SGHAT and FQNNGV. V lost 3 bases and J lost 3; bases outside the gene matches: 3. For the CDR3, the DNA is TGTGCCAGCAGCTTTGGGACAGGGGAGACAGATACGCAGTATTTT. It is translated as CASSFGTGETDTQYF.

This clone was observed a single time. This chain connects TRBV6-4 to TRBJ2-3; 8 bases match TRBD1. V was pared by 4 bases and J by 8 bases, with 8 bases of the junction left unmatched. CDR1 is MRHNA and CDR2 is SNTAGT in the germline V gene. The CDR3 is made up of 14 amino acids. CDR3 nucleotide sequence: TGTGCCAGCAGTGCAGGACAGGGAGGTGGTACGCAGTATTTT. It translates to CASSAGQGGGTQYF.

The chain couples TRBV30 to TRBJ1-1; 8 nucleotides agree with TRBD1. Germline CDR1 is GTSNPN and CDR2 is SVGIG (reference sequence). This CDR3 contains 14 residues. After removal of 0 bases from V and 7 bases from J, the junction contained 7 bases not matched to a gene. The CDR3 spells CAWSVIQGEGEAFF. The DNA for the CDR3 is TGTGCCTGGAGTGTTATACAGGGGGAAGGTGAAGCTTTCTTT. Using reference TRBV30 and TRBJ1-1 for the parts outside the CDR3, the full variable domain is SQTIHQWPATLVQPVGSPLSLECTVEGTSNPNLYWYRQAAGRGLQLLFYSVGIGQISSEVPQNLSASRPQDRQFILSSKKLLLSDSGFYLCAWSVIQGEGEAFFGQGTRLTVV.

The chain recombines TRBV11-2 with TRBJ2-2; TRBD1 matches 7 bases. CDR3 size: 15 residues. V lost 5 bases to trimming and J lost 6 bases; unmatched junction nucleotides: 9. Germline V gene sequence: CDR1 SGHAT, CDR2 FQNNGV. CDR3: CASSTTTGAPGELFF. The CDR3 region has the DNA TGTGCCAGCAGCACCACTACAGGGGCCCCCGGGGAGCTGTTTTTT.

The genes are TRBV4-1 and TRBJ1-1; a possible D gene is TRBD1 (5 bases). CDR1 MGHRA and CDR2 YSYEKL come from the germline V gene. V was shortened by 2 bases and J by 3 bases, with 22 bases between the two germline ends. There are 18 residues in the CDR3. CDR3 nucleotides: TGCGCCAGCAGCCAACCTCCCACCCTCGGGGGGTGGGACACTGAAGCTTTCTTT. The encoded protein is CASSQPPTLGGWDTEAFF.

The chain is built from TRBV7-9 and TRBJ2-7, with D maybe TRBD2 (6 bases). The CDR3 sequence is 15 residues long. V was shortened by 3 bases and J by 0 bases, with 12 bases between the two germline ends. Germline V CDR1 and CDR2: SEHNR, FQNEAQ (reference sequence). The CDR3: CASSFGFSGSYEQYF. CDR3 nucleotide sequence: TGTGCCAGCAGCTTTGGTTTTAGCGGCTCCTACGAGCAGTACTTC. The full variable domain, with the rest looked up from reference TRBV7-9 and TRBJ2-7, is DTGVSQNPRHKITKRGQNVTFRCDPISEHNRLYWYRQTLGQGPEFLTYFQNEAQLEKSRLLSDRFSAERPKGSFSTLEIQRTEQGDSAMYLCASSFGFSGSYEQYFGPGTRLTVT.

The chain links TRBV9 to TRBJ2-2, with 7 bases fitting TRBD1. Germline V gene data show CDR1 as SGDLS and CDR2 as YYNGEE. The CDR3 is 14 amino acids. J was trimmed by 5 bases and V by 3 bases; bases with no gene match: 4. The CDR3 sequence is CASSARQGTGELFF. In DNA, the CDR3 is TGTGCCAGCAGCGCCAGACAGGGAACCGGGGAGCTGTTTTTT.

The genes are TRBV5-1 and TRBJ2-3; D is undetermined. The length of the CDR3 is 15 residues. The V gene's germline CDR1 is SGHRS and CDR2 YFSETQ. V dropped 1 base and J dropped 2 bases, with 11 bases sitting between them. The DNA for the CDR3 is TGCGCCAGCAGCTTGAGTACAGCCACCACAGATACGCAGTATTTT. Its protein product is CASSLSTATTDTQYF.

Remarks on this clone: A read error may account for a junction end that differs from germline. The chain carries TRBV5-1 and TRBJ2-7, with a possible D match to TRBD1 (6 bases). Germline V gives CDR1 SGHRS, CDR2 YFSETQ. This CDR3 region has 13 residues. CDR3 region: CVSSQGRGIEQYF. The CDR3 DNA reads as TGCGTCAGCAGCCAGGGCAGGGGCATCGAGCAGTACTTC.

A word on this clone: Other nucleotide sequences in the sample specify the same CDR3. The V call is TRBV30, the J call TRBJ1-5; D gene unclear. From germline, CDR1 is GTSNPN and CDR2 SVGIG (reference sequence). The CDR3 length is 13 residues. Between the trimmed V and J ends, which lost 3 bases and 0 bases, there was a span of 6 bases. The CDR3 region is CAWSPDSNQPQHF. In DNA form, the CDR3 reads TGTGCCTGGAGCCCTGATAGCAATCAGCCCCAGCATTTT.